The rows below give T cell receptor beta chains drawn from one sample of a study of cytomegalovirus exposure and HLA in healthy donors. Profiled with immunoSEQ multiplex PCR; TCRdb holds only in-frame clones, not every one. The sample has roughly 71,000 clones, approximately 67% seen once. Material for sequencing was PBMCs. The receptors stem from a man aged 25-40 years in good health and CMV-seronegative. The CDR3 runs from the conserved cysteine through the conserved F or W. The order of the fields is J gene, CDR3 length, clone size, D gene, V gene, CDR3 protein, CDR3 DNA. D genes are given only for firm matches. The listing skips clone size in some rows; elsewhere it reads once, few, many or a size class.

J: TRBJ2-5
length: 15
size: -
D: TRBD2
V: TRBV6-1
CDR3: CASTWTSANQETQYF
DNA: TGTGCCAGCACATGGACTAGCGCAAACCAAGAGACCCAGTACTTC

J: TRBJ1-4
length: 15
size: -
D: -
V: TRBV29-1
CDR3: CSVDEGGLSGVELFF
DNA: TGCAGCGTTGATGAAGGAGGGTTGAGTGGTGTGGAACTGTTTTTT

J: TRBJ2-7
length: 15
size: -
D: TRBD1
V: TRBV6-1
CDR3: CASSVSGTESYEQYF
DNA: TGTGCCAGCAGTGTATCCGGGACAGAGTCCTACGAGCAGTACTTC

J: TRBJ1-1
length: 15
size: -
D: -
V: TRBV25-1
CDR3: CASSPRGAGNTEAFF
DNA: TGTGCCAGCAGCCCTCGGGGGGCGGGGAACACTGAAGCTTTCTTT

J: TRBJ2-5
length: 13
size: few
D: TRBD2
V: TRBV5-1
CDR3: CASTGGLVETQYF
DNA: TGCGCCAGCACGGGGGGGTTAGTGGAGACCCAGTACTTC

J: TRBJ2-5
length: 13
size: -
D: -
V: TRBV10-1
CDR3: CASERTAGETQYF
DNA: TGCGCCTCCGAAAGGACGGCGGGAGAGACCCAGTACTTC

J: TRBJ1-6
length: 14
size: -
D: TRBD1
V: TRBV30
CDR3: CAWSTGQVDSPLHF
DNA: TGTGCCTGGAGTACGGGACAGGTGGATTCACCCCTCCACTTT

J: TRBJ1-2
length: 14
size: -
D: TRBD1
V: TRBV6-5
CDR3: CASSYSGGDYGYTF
DNA: TGTGCCAGCAGTTACTCAGGGGGCGACTATGGCTACACCTTC

J: TRBJ1-1
length: 13
size: -
D: -
V: TRBV30
CDR3: CAWSADSETEAFF
DNA: TGTGCCTGGAGTGCGGACAGCGAGACTGAAGCTTTCTTT

J: TRBJ2-1
length: 12
size: few
D: -
V: TRBV5-6
CDR3: CASSLIRNEQFF
DNA: TGTGCCAGCAGCTTGATACGGAATGAGCAGTTCTTC

J: TRBJ2-7
length: 15
size: -
D: TRBD2
V: TRBV6-1
CDR3: CASSSGGLASYEQYF
DNA: TGTGCCAGCAGTAGCGGGGGGCTCGCCTCCTACGAGCAGTACTTC

J: TRBJ2-5
length: 12
size: -
D: TRBD1
V: TRBV30
CDR3: CAWDRGTETQYF
DNA: TGTGCCTGGGACAGGGGGACAGAGACCCAGTACTTC

J: TRBJ2-3
length: 17
size: -
D: -
V: TRBV29-1
CDR3: CSVEDLRGSLPTDTQYF
DNA: TGCAGCGTTGAAGATCTGAGGGGGTCCCTTCCCACAGATACGCAGTATTTT

J: TRBJ1-2
length: 13
size: -
D: -
V: TRBV29-1
CDR3: CSVEAPSNYGYTF
DNA: TGCAGCGTTGAGGCACCTTCTAACTATGGCTACACCTTC

J: TRBJ2-1
length: 14
size: -
D: -
V: TRBV6-5
CDR3: CASSWDWSYNEQFF
DNA: TGTGCCAGCAGCTGGGACTGGTCCTACAATGAGCAGTTCTTC

J: TRBJ1-2
length: 14
size: -
D: -
V: TRBV7-2
CDR3: CASSFTGSRYGYTF
DNA: TGTGCCAGCAGTTTTACCGGGAGTAGGTATGGCTACACCTTC

J: TRBJ2-7
length: 13
size: -
D: -
V: TRBV5-1
CDR3: CASSFFRGNEQYF
DNA: TGCGCCAGCAGCTTTTTCCGGGGGAACGAGCAGTACTTC

J: TRBJ2-3
length: 16
size: -
D: TRBD2
V: TRBV5-4
CDR3: CASSSGTSGLIDTQYF
DNA: TGTGCCAGCAGCTCCGGGACTAGCGGGCTGATAGATACGCAGTATTTT

J: TRBJ1-3
length: 14
size: -
D: -
V: TRBV6-5
CDR3: CASRPDSAGNTIYF
DNA: TGTGCCAGCAGACCAGACAGCGCTGGAAACACCATATATTTT

J: TRBJ1-2
length: 16
size: few
D: -
V: TRBV4-1
CDR3: CASSQAGGPDNYGYTF
DNA: TGCGCCAGCAGCCAAGCCGGGGGGCCGGATAACTATGGCTACACCTTC

J: TRBJ2-7
length: 18
size: -
D: TRBD2
V: TRBV4-2
CDR3: CASSQDLSGGHSSYEQYF
DNA: TGTGCCAGCAGCCAAGATCTAAGCGGGGGGCATAGCTCCTACGAGCAGTACTTC

J: TRBJ2-7
length: 15
size: -
D: TRBD2
V: TRBV29-1
CDR3: CSVEKYSGGAYEQYF
DNA: TGCAGCGTTGAAAAATATAGCGGGGGGGCCTACGAGCAGTATTTC

J: TRBJ1-3
length: 16
size: -
D: TRBD1
V: TRBV7-6
CDR3: CASSLGPGGAGNTIYF
DNA: TGTGCCAGCAGCTTAGGGCCAGGGGGCGCTGGAAACACCATATATTTT

J: TRBJ2-2
length: 15
size: -
D: TRBD2
V: TRBV29-1
CDR3: CSVEESGGLTGELFF
DNA: TGCAGCGTTGAAGAAAGCGGGGGGTTAACCGGGGAGCTGTTTTTT

J: TRBJ2-5
length: 17
size: few
D: TRBD2
V: TRBV4-2
CDR3: CASSQDGASGDQETQYF
DNA: TGTGCCAGCAGCCAAGATGGGGCTAGCGGAGATCAAGAGACCCAGTACTTC

J: TRBJ2-5
length: 15
size: -
D: TRBD2
V: TRBV6-5
CDR3: CASRDPSGGEETQYF
DNA: TGTGCCAGCAGAGATCCTAGCGGGGGGGAAGAGACCCAGTACTTC

J: TRBJ2-7
length: 14
size: -
D: -
V: TRBV7-9
CDR3: CASSLDGNSYEQYF
DNA: TGTGCCAGCAGCTTAGACGGGAACAGCTACGAGCAGTACTTC

J: TRBJ2-2
length: 16
size: -
D: TRBD1
V: TRBV29-1
CDR3: CSVETGQGISPGELFF
DNA: TGCAGCGTGGAAACGGGACAGGGGATTTCCCCCGGGGAGCTGTTTTTT

J: TRBJ2-5
length: 16
size: few
D: TRBD2
V: TRBV5-1
CDR3: CASSLEPSGGQETQYF
DNA: TGCGCCAGCAGCTTGGAGCCTAGCGGGGGCCAAGAGACCCAGTACTTC

J: TRBJ2-7
length: 15
size: -
D: TRBD2
V: TRBV7-2
CDR3: CASSSRASGLYEQYF
DNA: TGTGCCAGCAGCTCCCGGGCTAGCGGCCTCTACGAGCAGTACTTC

J: TRBJ1-2
length: 12
size: -
D: TRBD1
V: TRBV7-9
CDR3: CASSLQGGGYTF
DNA: TGTGCCAGCAGCTTACAGGGGGGCGGCTACACCTTC

J: TRBJ1-4
length: 15
size: -
D: -
V: TRBV11-3
CDR3: CASTNRGGFNEKLFF
DNA: TGTGCCAGCACCAACCGGGGGGGATTTAATGAAAAACTGTTTTTT

J: TRBJ2-3
length: 13
size: -
D: -
V: TRBV7-9
CDR3: CASSFLATDTQYF
DNA: TGTGCCAGCAGCTTTCTGGCTACAGATACGCAGTATTTT

J: TRBJ2-7
length: 13
size: once
D: -
V: TRBV5-1
CDR3: CASSWGRAYEQYF
DNA: TGCGCCAGCAGCTGGGGCAGGGCGTACGAGCAGTACTTC

J: TRBJ1-1
length: 12
size: -
D: -
V: TRBV12-5
CDR3: CASGLGGTEAFF
DNA: TGTGCTAGTGGTCTAGGAGGCACTGAAGCTTTCTTT

J: TRBJ2-7
length: 14
size: -
D: -
V: TRBV27
CDR3: CASNQRGSSYEQYF
DNA: TGTGCCAGCAACCAAAGGGGGAGCTCCTACGAGCAGTACTTC

J: TRBJ2-1
length: 15
size: few
D: TRBD2
V: TRBV6-4
CDR3: CASSVSGGAGNEQFF
DNA: TGTGCCAGCAGTGTCAGCGGGGGGGCCGGGAATGAGCAGTTCTTC

J: TRBJ2-7
length: 15
size: few
D: TRBD2
V: TRBV6-5
CDR3: CASSAGLAQSYEQYF
DNA: TGTGCCAGCAGTGCGGGACTAGCCCAATCCTACGAGCAGTACTTC

J: TRBJ2-2
length: 12
size: few
D: -
V: TRBV11-3
CDR3: CASSFFSGELFF
DNA: TGTGCCAGCAGCTTCTTCTCCGGGGAGCTGTTTTTT

J: TRBJ1-1
length: 17
size: few
D: -
V: TRBV18
CDR3: CASSPQKQGVMNTEAFF
DNA: TGTGCCAGCTCACCACAAAAACAGGGCGTCATGAACACTGAAGCTTTCTTT

J: TRBJ1-2
length: 13
size: few
D: -
V: TRBV19
CDR3: CASSIGLQYGYTF
DNA: TGTGCCAGTAGTATAGGACTACAGTATGGCTACACCTTC